The next 26 T cell receptor beta chains were all read from a single sample in a study of cytomegalovirus exposure and HLA in healthy donors. TCRdb's copy holds only in-frame clones and misses some; the assay was immunoSEQ multiplex PCR. Of around 300,000 clones listed, over 75% are singletons. Material for sequencing was PBMCs. Receptor source: a young woman in good health and CMV-seronegative.

The rearrangement uses TRBV29-1 and TRBJ1-1, with D possibly being TRBD1 (6 bases). V gave up 4 bases and J gave up 6 bases, with 21 bases separating them. This CDR3 comprises 15 residues. Germline V gene sequence: CDR1 SQVTM, CDR2 ANQGSEA. The CDR3 region has the DNA TGCAGCGTTGCGTACAGGGTGGGGTTGGGTTCTGAAGCTTTCTTT. Protein product: CSVAYRVGLGSEAFF.

The V gene is TRBV5-6, the J gene TRBJ2-7; D is perhaps TRBD2 (5 bases). Germline assignment: CDR1 SGHDT and CDR2 YYEEEE. The V gene lost 4 bases and the J gene lost 3 bases, with 17 bases spanning the gap. This CDR3 is built from 15 residues. The CDR3 DNA follows: TGTGCCAGCAGCCATCTTCTGGACTGGCGCTACGAGCAGTACTTC. It codes for CASSHLLDWRYEQYF.

Within the sample, this clone is medium-sized. The rearrangement uses TRBV7-6 and TRBJ2-2; D gene ambiguous. CDR1 and CDR2 from the germline V gene are SGHVS and FNYEAQ. V lost 5 bases to trimming and J lost 6 bases, with 7 bases between them. CDR3 length: 12 amino acids. CDR3 DNA sequence: TGTGCCAGCAGCCTGTTTTCCGGGGAGCTGTTTTTT. Its translation: CASSLFSGELFF. Variable domain in full (rest from reference TRBV7-6 and TRBJ2-2): GAGVSQSPRYKVTKRGQDVALRCDPISGHVSLYWYRQALGQGPEFLTYFNYEAQQDKSGLPNDRFSAERPEGSISTLTIQRTEQRDSAMYRCASSLFSGELFFGEGSRLTVL.

The chain couples TRBV7-8 to TRBJ1-1, with 8 positions matching TRBD1. Trimming at V came to 2 bases and at J to 1 base, leaving 3 bases not matched to a gene. This CDR3 has 15 amino acids. Germline CDR1 is SGHVS and CDR2 is FQNEAQ. CDR3 in DNA: TGTGCCAGCAGCTTACGCAGGGGGCCGAACACTGAAGCTTTCTTT. Its translation: CASSLRRGPNTEAFF.

The gene calls are TRBV5-1 and TRBJ1-5; D perhaps matches TRBD1 (5 bases). This CDR3 contains 15 residues. Trimming removed 0 bases at V and 5 bases at J, with 12 bases between. CDR1 is SGHRS and CDR2 is YFSETQ in the germline V gene. DNA of the CDR3: TGCGCCAGCAGCTTGGAACCAGGGAGGGATCAGCCCCAGCATTTT. It specifies CASSLEPGRDQPQHF.

V usage is TRBV19 and J usage is TRBJ2-1; D may be TRBD1 (5 bases). Looked up from germline, CDR1 is LNHDA and CDR2 is SQIVND (reference sequence). This CDR3 spans 13 amino acids. Trimming removed 4 bases at V and 6 bases at J, with 10 bases between. The CDR3 loop is CASSTDNANEQFF. The CDR3 nucleotides read TGTGCCAGTAGTACGGACAACGCCAATGAGCAGTTCTTC.

The V call is TRBV10-2, the J call TRBJ2-7; 12 positions match TRBD1. Germline values: CDR1 WSHSY, CDR2 SAAADI. The CDR3 is made up of 15 amino acids. V lost 6 bases and J lost 7; bases outside the gene matches: 10. CDR3: CASSQGTGGLREQYF. The CDR3 DNA reads TGCGCCAGCAGCCAAGGGACAGGGGGCCTTAGAGAGCAGTACTTC.

This rearrangement joins TRBV28 to TRBJ1-1; no clear D gene. The V gene lost 6 bases and the J gene lost 4 bases, with 9 bases spanning the gap. Germline V gives CDR1 MDHEN, CDR2 SYDVKM. This CDR3 has 12 residues. The CDR3 nucleotides are TGTGCCAGCAGCCCAATCGGCACTGAAGCTTTCTTT. Residues: CASSPIGTEAFF.

The V gene is TRBV27, the J gene TRBJ2-7, with a weak D call TRBD2 (6 bases). Trimming cost V 3 bases and J 2 bases, with 14 bases left between them. This CDR3 has 15 residues. CDR1 MNHEY and CDR2 SMNVEV come from the germline V gene (reference sequence). Here the CDR3 reads CASSLRGLGTYEQYF. In nucleotides, the CDR3 is TGTGCCAGCAGTTTGCGGGGCCTCGGAACCTACGAGCAGTACTTC.

This chain uses TRBV28 with TRBJ1-1, with D tentatively TRBD1 (5 bases). The V and J ends lost 6 bases and 9 bases respectively, with 14 bases between them. CDR1 and CDR2 from the germline V gene are MDHEN and SYDVKM. The CDR3 contains 12 residues. CDR3 sequence (DNA): TGTGCCAGCAGCCCAGCAGGGTACAAAGCTTTCTTT. It translates to CASSPAGYKAFF.

The V gene is TRBV6-5, the J gene TRBJ1-2, with a possible D match to TRBD1 (5 bases). Germline V gene sequence: CDR1 MNHEY, CDR2 SVGAGI. With 7 bases removed from V and 7 bases from J, the gap between germline ends came to 19 bases. The CDR3 totals 14 residues. This CDR3 reads CASTPGGGFGGYTF. The CDR3 coding sequence is TGTGCCAGCACCCCTGGTGGGGGGTTTGGTGGCTACACCTTC.

V is TRBV19 and J is TRBJ1-5, with D hard to call. CDR3 length: 13 amino acids. From germline, CDR1 is LNHDA and CDR2 SQIVND (reference sequence). V shed 4 bases and J shed 7 bases, with 11 bases lying between them. In nucleotides, the CDR3 is TGTGCCAGTAGTAATAGGTGGAGGCAGCCCCAGCATTTT. Protein: CASSNRWRQPQHF.

This rearrangement joins TRBV30 to TRBJ2-2, with 10 nucleotides matching TRBD2. The CDR3 has 21 residues. Germline loops: CDR1 GTSNPN, CDR2 SVGIG (reference sequence). Trimming at V came to 5 bases and at J to 1 base, leaving 22 bases not matched to a gene. For the CDR3, the DNA is TGTGCCTGGGGAACCCACCTCAAATACGTGAAGCGGGAGGGGAACACCGGGGAGCTGTTTTTT. As protein: CAWGTHLKYVKREGNTGELFF.

The chain links TRBV6-5 to TRBJ2-7; D is uncertain. This CDR3 spans 14 amino acids. The V end lost 2 bases, the J end lost 3 bases, and 11 bases lay between the germline ends. From germline, CDR1 is MNHEY and CDR2 SVGAGI. DNA of the CDR3: TGTGCCAGCAGTTACGGCGGAACGTACTACGAGCAGTACTTC. Its translation: CASSYGGTYYEQYF.

CDR3 residues: CASSVVGADAYNEQFF. CDR3 coding DNA: TGTGCCAGCAGCGTAGTGGGAGCGGATGCTTACAATGAGCAGTTCTTC. The gene calls are TRBV9 and TRBJ2-1; perhaps TRBD2 as D (5 bases). The germline CDR1 and CDR2 sequences are SGDLS and YYNGEE. The V end lost 0 bases, the J end lost 4 bases, and 14 bases lay between the germline ends. The CDR3 contains 16 residues.

V is TRBV6-5 and J is TRBJ1-1, with 8 positions matching TRBD1. CDR1 MNHEY and CDR2 SVGAGI come from the germline V gene. The CDR3 extends over 16 amino acids. The ends lost 0 bases at V and 6 bases at J; junction bases unmatched: 9. DNA of the CDR3: TGTGCCAGCAGTTACTCTCCCCTCGGACAGGGTTCTGAAGCTTTCTTT. The encoded protein is CASSYSPLGQGSEAFF.

A few counts support this clone. The J gene is TRBJ1-5, the V gene TRBV28; a weak D match, TRBD1 (5 bases). The CDR3 extends over 16 amino acids. Germline loops: CDR1 MDHEN, CDR2 SYDVKM. V was trimmed by 6 bases and J by 1 base, leaving 16 bases between them. The CDR3 sequence: CASRPALRGSNQPQHF. The CDR3 nucleotides are TGTGCCAGCAGACCGGCGTTAAGGGGAAGCAATCAGCCCCAGCATTTT.

The chain uses TRBV6-4 and TRBJ2-1; 10 bases line up with TRBD2. Looked up from germline, CDR1 is MRHNA and CDR2 is SNTAGT. V was pared by 6 bases and J by 9 bases, with 8 bases of the junction left unmatched. This CDR3 is 14 amino acids long. The CDR3 coding sequence is TGTGCCAGCAGCCCTAGCGGGAGCTCCAGTGAGCAGTTCTTC. It specifies CASSPSGSSSEQFF.

The V gene is TRBV10-3, the J gene TRBJ1-2; possibly TRBD1 for D (5 bases). CDR3 length: 15 amino acids. Germline V CDR1 and CDR2: ENHRY, SYGVKD. Deletions cut 4 bases from V and 7 bases from J, with 19 bases between. The CDR3 coding sequence is TGTGCCATCAGTGCCTCTGAGAAAAGGGGCGTTGGCTACACCTTC. The encoded protein is CAISASEKRGVGYTF.

CDR3: CASSTGLAGVEQFF. The CDR3 region has the DNA TGTGCCAGCTCAACGGGACTAGCGGGAGTTGAGCAGTTCTTC. This rearrangement joins TRBV18 to TRBJ2-1; TRBD2 agrees at 14 bases. The J segment lost 9 bases and the V segment lost 5 bases, leaving 3 bases of the junction unmatched. Germline assignment: CDR1 KGHSH and CDR2 LQKENI. The CDR3 length is 14 residues.

The chain employs TRBV28 and TRBJ1-2; no clear D. CDR1 is MDHEN and CDR2 is SYDVKM in the germline V gene. The CDR3 is 13 residues long. Between the trimmed V and J ends, which lost 6 bases and 8 bases, there was a span of 16 bases. CDR3 sequence: CASRAPDERGYTF. Here the CDR3 DNA reads TGTGCCAGCAGGGCGCCAGACGAGCGCGGCTACACCTTC.

The chain links TRBV12-5 to TRBJ2-5; D not certain. In germline, CDR1 is LGHNT, CDR2 FRNRAP. Trimming pared 3 bases from V and 1 base from J, leaving 18 bases between. There are 17 residues in the CDR3. This CDR3 is CASGFSVLGDFQETQYF. The CDR3 DNA reads as TGTGCTAGTGGTTTTTCAGTGTTAGGAGATTTCCAAGAGACCCAGTACTTC.

The rearrangement joins TRBV6-5 to TRBJ1-2; 11 bases line up with TRBD1. CDR1 MNHEY and CDR2 SVGAGI come from the germline V gene. The V gene end was trimmed by 10 bases and the J gene end by 5 bases; junction bases not matched to a gene: 9. The CDR3 totals 14 residues. The CDR3 spells CATVRTGGLYGYTF. For the CDR3, the DNA is TGTGCCACCGTTCGGACAGGGGGCTTGTATGGCTACACCTTC.

The chain is built from TRBV15 and TRBJ1-5; 7 positions match TRBD1. Germline V CDR1 and CDR2: LNHNV, YYDKDF (reference sequence). The CDR3 loop spans 14 amino acids. Losses at the gene ends were 0 bases for V and 7 bases for J; bases not matched to a gene: 3. The CDR3 bases are TGTGCCACCAGCAGAGAGACAGGGTGGCAGCCCCAGCATTTT. Encoded protein: CATSRETGWQPQHF.

The chain employs TRBV10-3 and TRBJ1-2; the match to TRBD1 covers 11 bases. Germline V CDR1 and CDR2: ENHRY, SYGVKD. V lost 2 bases to trimming and J lost 4 bases; unmatched junction nucleotides: 6. This CDR3 comprises 16 residues. The CDR3 DNA sequence: TGTGCCATCAGTGAGAGGACAGGGGGCGATGGCTATGGCTACACCTTC. Residues: CAISERTGGDGYGYTF.

The chain joins TRBV6-5 to TRBJ1-4; tentatively, D is TRBD1 (5 bases). Germline V CDR1 and CDR2: MNHEY, SVGAGI. This CDR3 is built from 14 residues. The ends were cut back, 8 bases at V and 8 bases at J, with 18 bases in the middle. This CDR3 is CASGKGTVREKLFF. The CDR3 region has the DNA TGTGCCAGCGGTAAAGGGACTGTCCGGGAAAAACTGTTTTTT.